This T cell receptor (beta chain) appears in the sequencing data of a study of blood T cell repertoires in COVID-19. In the study overall: T cells, B-cell-depleted T cells, or PBMCs provided the cDNA or gDNA that served as material.

Germline V CDR1 and CDR2: LGHDT, YNNKEL (reference sequence). The CDR3 is 16 amino acids. Trimming took 5 bases from V and 4 from J; bases not matched to a gene: 12. TCRdb's table, derived via immunoSEQ multiplex PCR, lists solely in-frame clones and lacks some. The sample records over 250,000 clones, 80% to 90% being singletons. The genes are TRBV3-1 (or the pseudogene TRBV3-2) and TRBJ2-7; 9 bases map to TRBD2. The receptor was derived from a woman aged 65 to 85 with COVID-19, enrolled during active disease. The sample was peripheral blood. This CDR3 reads CASSSRFASGIYEQYF. The CDR3 DNA reads as TGTGCCAGCAGCTCCCGATTCGCTAGCGGGATTTACGAGCAGTACTTC.